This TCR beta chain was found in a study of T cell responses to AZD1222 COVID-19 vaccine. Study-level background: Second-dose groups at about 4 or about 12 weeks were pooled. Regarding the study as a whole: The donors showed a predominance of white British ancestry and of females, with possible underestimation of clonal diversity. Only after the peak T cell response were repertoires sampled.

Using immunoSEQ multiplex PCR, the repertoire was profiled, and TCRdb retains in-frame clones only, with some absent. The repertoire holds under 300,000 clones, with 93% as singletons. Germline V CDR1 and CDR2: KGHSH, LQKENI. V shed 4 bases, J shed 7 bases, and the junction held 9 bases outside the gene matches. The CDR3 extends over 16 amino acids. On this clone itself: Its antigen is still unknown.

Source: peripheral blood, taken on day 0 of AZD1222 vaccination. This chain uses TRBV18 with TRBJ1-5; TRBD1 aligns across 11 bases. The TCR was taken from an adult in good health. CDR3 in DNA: TGTGCCAGCTCACTAGGACAGGGGGCGTCCGGACAGCCCCAGCATTTT. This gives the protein CASSLGQGASGQPQHF.